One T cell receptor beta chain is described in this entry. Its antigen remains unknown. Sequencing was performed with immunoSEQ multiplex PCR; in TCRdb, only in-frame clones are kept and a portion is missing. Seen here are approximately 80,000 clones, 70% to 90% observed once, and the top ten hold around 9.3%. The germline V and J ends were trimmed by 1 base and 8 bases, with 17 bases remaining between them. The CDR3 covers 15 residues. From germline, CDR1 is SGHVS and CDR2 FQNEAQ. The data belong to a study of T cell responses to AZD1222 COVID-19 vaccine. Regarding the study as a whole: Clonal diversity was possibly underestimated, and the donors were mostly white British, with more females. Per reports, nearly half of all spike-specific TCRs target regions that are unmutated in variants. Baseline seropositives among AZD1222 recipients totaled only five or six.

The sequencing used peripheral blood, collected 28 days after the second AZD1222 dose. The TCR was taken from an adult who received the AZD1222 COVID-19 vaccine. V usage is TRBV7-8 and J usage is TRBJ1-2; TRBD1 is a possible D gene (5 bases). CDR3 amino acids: CASSLGLRSGYGYTF. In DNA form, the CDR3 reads TGTGCCAGCAGCTTAGGTTTAAGGTCAGGGTACGGCTACACCTTC.